Listed below are T cell receptor beta chains from one sample, sequenced in a study of T cells in Graves' hyperthyroidism and ophthalmopathy. TCRdb analysed the multiplex PCR reads with MiXCR anew, one entry per CDR3 protein. The sample consists of a few hundred thousand distinct CDR3 sequences, around 16% of them appearing once. The sequenced material came from blood. The source of these receptors is a woman aged 18 to 35 with Graves' hyperthyroidism. Each CDR3 is given with its conserved first and last residue.

V gene	J gene	CDR3 protein
TRBV18	TRBJ2-1	CASSRGTGSGDNEQFF
TRBV20-1	TRBJ1-1	CSASPGGINTEAFF
TRBV7-8	TRBJ2-1	CASSFVGTSGGRNEQFF
TRBV5-6	TRBJ1-1	CASSLRRGPAFF
TRBV6-1	TRBJ2-4	CASITGTAGAKNIQYF
TRBV6-1	TRBJ2-1	CASRPQPHEQFF
TRBV5-6	TRBJ1-2	CASRLQGDYGYTF
TRBV24-1	TRBJ2-1	CATSDSRTGHNEQFF
TRBV7-2	TRBJ1-2	CASSLGRQGDGGYTF
TRBV3-1	TRBJ2-5	CASSHSGGIQETQYF
TRBV20-1	TRBJ2-4	CSAPSRGLENIQYF
TRBV20-1	TRBJ2-5	CSASIPTGQETQYF
TRBV29-1	TRBJ2-7	CSVVRDGATGEQYF
TRBV4-3	TRBJ1-1	CASSQTQGVAEAFF
TRBV12-3/TRBV12-4	TRBJ1-1	CASSFGGSTEAFF
TRBV6-2/TRBV6-3	TRBJ2-2	CASNNRRDTGELFF
TRBV4-2	TRBJ1-2	CASSQDLGLYGYTF